The 16 T cell receptor beta chains below come from one sample, sequenced in a study of blood T cell repertoires in COVID-19. Some clones are missing from TCRdb's copy, which holds only in-frame ones; the method was immunoSEQ multiplex PCR. This table holds tens of thousands of clones, approximately 90% found once. Material for sequencing was peripheral blood. The receptor set was obtained from a man in his 70s with acute or convalescent COVID-19.

The chain joins TRBV5-4 to TRBJ1-1; 11 bases agree with TRBD1. Germline assignment: CDR1 SGHNT and CDR2 YYREEE (reference sequence). The V segment lost 4 bases and the J segment 5 bases; nucleotides outside the gene matches: 4. The CDR3 is 14 residues long. The CDR3 sequence is CASSGDRGTTEAFF. The CDR3, as DNA: TGTGCCAGCAGCGGGGACAGGGGGACTACTGAAGCTTTCTTT. Supplemented by reference TRBV5-4 and TRBJ1-1, the full variable domain reads ETGVTQSPTHLIKTRGQQVTLRCSSQSGHNTVSWYQQALGQGPQFIFQYYREEENGRGNFPPRFSGLQFPNYSSELNVNALELDDSALYLCASSGDRGTTEAFFGQGTRLTVV.

This chain joins TRBV19 and TRBJ2-1; TRBD1 is a possible D gene (6 bases). This CDR3 is 13 amino acids long. The germline V gene has CDR1 LNHDA and CDR2 SQIVND (reference sequence). The germline V and J ends were trimmed by 8 bases and 1 base, with 9 bases remaining between them. The CDR3 sequence is CASADRSYNEQFF. The CDR3 nucleotides are TGTGCCAGTGCGGACAGATCCTACAATGAGCAGTTCTTC.

In its sample, this clone was seen once. The gene calls are TRBV30 and TRBJ2-7, with TRBD1 matching over 7 bases. Germline V gives CDR1 GTSNPN, CDR2 SVGIG (reference sequence). V shed 1 base, J shed 3 bases, and the junction held 3 bases outside the gene matches. This CDR3 comprises 13 residues. CDR3 in amino acids: CAWSGRQGYEQYF. The CDR3 bases are TGTGCCTGGAGTGGAAGACAGGGCTACGAGCAGTACTTC.

The V call is TRBV19, the J call TRBJ1-5, with D hard to call. This CDR3 spans 13 amino acids. Looked up from germline, CDR1 is LNHDA and CDR2 is SQIVND (reference sequence). Trimming shortened V by 0 bases and J by 3 bases, and 3 bases separated the two germline ends. The CDR3 spells CASSIDLNQPQHF. The CDR3 DNA sequence: TGTGCCAGTAGTATAGATCTCAATCAGCCCCAGCATTTT.

The chain recombines TRBV14 with TRBJ2-3; 9 nucleotides agree with TRBD1. Germline CDR1 is SGHDN and CDR2 is FVKESK. The CDR3 is 17 amino acids. The junction had 7 bases not matched to a gene; V was cut back by 0 bases and J by 3 bases. CDR3: CASSQDGQGKGTDTQYF. In DNA, the CDR3 is TGTGCCAGCAGCCAAGATGGACAGGGGAAAGGAACAGATACGCAGTATTTT.

The chain employs TRBV7-8 and TRBJ1-3; D gene uncertain. Germline V gives CDR1 SGHVS, CDR2 FQNEAQ. This CDR3 is 15 amino acids long. Trimming stripped 1 base from V and 2 bases from J, with 9 bases between. CDR3 coding DNA: TGTGCCAGCAGCTTAGTATCCGGGGCTGGAAACACCATATATTTT. It codes for CASSLVSGAGNTIYF.

The chain links TRBV30 to TRBJ2-3; TRBD1 matches 8 bases. The J segment lost 4 bases and the V segment lost 0 bases, leaving 6 bases of the junction unmatched. CDR3 length: 15 amino acids. The germline V gene encodes CDR1 GTSNPN and CDR2 SVGIG (reference sequence). CDR3 amino acids: CAWSVGQGASDTQYF. CDR3 DNA sequence: TGTGCCTGGAGTGTAGGGCAGGGGGCATCAGATACGCAGTATTTT.

This chain links TRBV11-2 with TRBJ2-6, with TRBD2 matching over 7 bases. The junction had 11 bases not matched to a gene; V was cut back by 1 base and J by 2 bases. CDR1 and CDR2 (germline): SGHAT, FQNNGV. This CDR3 has 19 amino acids. CDR3 DNA sequence: TGTGCCAGCAGCTTAGGCGGGGGTGCCCGACTGACTGGGGCCAACGTCCTGACTTTC. Amino acids: CASSLGGGARLTGANVLTF.

The chain has TRBV19 and TRBJ2-4; 7 nucleotides match TRBD2. This CDR3 is built from 12 residues. Per the germline V gene, CDR1 is LNHDA and CDR2 is SQIVND (reference sequence). V lost 5 bases and J lost 7; bases outside the gene matches: 2. The CDR3 DNA sequence: TGTGCCAGTAGTGACGGGGGGAACATTCAGTACTTC. Translation gives CASSDGGNIQYF.

V usage is TRBV5-6 and J usage is TRBJ2-5; D unclear. Germline assignment: CDR1 SGHDT and CDR2 YYEEEE. This CDR3 has 11 amino acids. Trimming left V 1 base short and J 5 bases short, with 3 bases between. The CDR3 region is CASSLRETQYF. The CDR3, as DNA: TGTGCCAGCAGCTTGCGGGAGACCCAGTACTTC.

Here the CDR3 reads CAISESSTSPLHF. CDR3 in DNA: TGTGCCATCAGTGAGTCGAGTACTTCACCCCTCCACTTT. This chain links TRBV10-3 with TRBJ1-6; unclear D gene. The germline V and J ends were trimmed by 0 bases and 9 bases, with 6 bases remaining between them. Looked up from germline, CDR1 is ENHRY and CDR2 is SYGVKD. The CDR3 runs 13 residues.

The rearrangement joins TRBV18 to TRBJ1-3; 7 bases map to TRBD1. V shed 5 bases, J shed 4 bases, and the junction held 8 bases outside the gene matches. Germline CDR1 is KGHSH and CDR2 is LQKENI. CDR3 length equals 15 residues. This chain's CDR3 is CASSSQGGEGNTIYF. The CDR3 nucleotides are TGTGCCAGCTCATCTCAGGGGGGCGAAGGAAACACCATATATTTT.

This chain joins TRBV9 and TRBJ2-1, with TRBD1 matching 10 bases. Germline V lookup: CDR1 SGDLS, CDR2 YYNGEE. The CDR3 length is 14 residues. V trimming: 7 bases; J trimming: 4 bases; junction bases outside the gene matches: 5. The CDR3 region is CASQGQGVYNEQFF. CDR3 coding DNA: TGTGCCAGCCAAGGACAGGGGGTTTACAATGAGCAGTTCTTC. Based on the CDR3 plus reference TRBV9 and TRBJ2-1, the full variable domain is DSGVTQTPKHLITATGQRVTLRCSPRSGDLSVYWYQQSLDQGLQFLIQYYNGEERAKGNILERFSAQQFPDLHSELNLSSLELGDSALYFCASQGQGVYNEQFFGPGTRLTVL.

The chain joins TRBV29-1 to TRBJ2-2; 11 positions match TRBD2. There are 16 residues in the CDR3. J was trimmed by 5 bases and V by 4 bases; bases with no gene match: 9. Germline loops: CDR1 SQVTM, CDR2 ANQGSEA. The CDR3, as DNA: TGCAGCGTTGGAAATAGCGGGAGGGCCGGGACCGGGGAGCTGTTTTTT. Amino acid sequence: CSVGNSGRAGTGELFF.

CDR3 sequence (DNA): TGTGCCAGCTCACCAACCGGGACAGGGGTTGGTCAGCCCCAGCATTTT. Amino acids: CASSPTGTGVGQPQHF. The chain uses TRBV18 and TRBJ1-5, with 10 bases fitting TRBD1. In germline, CDR1 is KGHSH, CDR2 LQKENI. The ends lost 2 bases at V and 6 bases at J; junction bases unmatched: 7. CDR3 length: 16 amino acids.

The chain combines TRBV7-2 with TRBJ2-5; D possibly corresponds to TRBD2 (6 bases). Trimming left V 7 bases short and J 1 base short, with 10 bases between. CDR1 is SGHTA, CDR2 FQGNSA, per germline. This CDR3 comprises 13 residues. This CDR3 is CASTSVIQETQYF. The CDR3 bases are TGTGCCAGCACTAGCGTAATCCAAGAGACCCAGTACTTC.